The 6 T cell receptor beta chains below all came from one sample that was sequenced in a study of T cell responses to AZD1222 COVID-19 vaccine. The repertoire was sequenced with immunoSEQ multiplex PCR; TCRdb's copy has only in-frame clones and lacks some. Among tens of thousands of clones listed, 65% to 80% were seen once. Sample: peripheral blood, taken 28 days after the second AZD1222 dose. The receptors originated from an adult who received the AZD1222 COVID-19 vaccine.

The genes are TRBV7-9 and TRBJ2-1; the match to TRBD1 covers 9 bases. The CDR3 has 15 residues. V was clipped by 5 bases and J by 8 bases; unmatched bases: 10. CDR1 and CDR2 from the germline V gene are SEHNR and FQNEAQ (reference sequence). CDR3 residues: CASSLEGQGIDEQFF. The CDR3 coding sequence is TGTGCCAGCAGCCTGGAGGGACAGGGTATCGATGAGCAGTTCTTC.

The chain links TRBV5-1 to TRBJ2-7; 8 bases agree with TRBD1. There are 13 residues in the CDR3. Germline CDR1 SGHRS, CDR2 YFSETQ. Germline trimming cut 4 bases from V and 4 bases from J; bases unmatched to any gene: 4. The CDR3 spells CASSPDREYEQYF. The CDR3 DNA follows: TGCGCCAGCAGCCCGGACAGGGAATACGAGCAGTACTTC.

This chain joins TRBV7-2 and TRBJ2-3; no clear D. The CDR3 contains 15 residues. The V and J ends lost 4 bases and 1 base respectively, with 12 bases between them. Germline CDR1 SGHTA, CDR2 FQGNSA. CDR3 loop: CASSSLTARTDTQYF. In nucleotides, the CDR3 is TGTGCCAGCAGCTCCCTAACAGCCCGCACAGATACGCAGTATTTT.

This clone was seen just once. The chain uses TRBV7-9 and TRBJ2-7; perhaps TRBD1 as D (5 bases). This CDR3 has 16 amino acids. The germline V gene has CDR1 SEHNR and CDR2 FQNEAQ (reference sequence). Trimming removed 3 bases at V and 0 bases at J, with 15 bases between. CDR3 DNA sequence: TGTGCCAGCAGCTTGGACACAGAACCAGGCTCCTACGAGCAGTACTTC. As protein: CASSLDTEPGSYEQYF.

This clone appeared a few times. The rearrangement joins TRBV20-1 to TRBJ2-7; D could derive from TRBD1 or TRBD2 (5 bases each). This CDR3 is built from 11 residues. Deletions cut 5 bases from V and 6 bases from J, with 11 bases between. From germline, CDR1 is DFQATT and CDR2 SNEGSKA (reference sequence). The CDR3 bases are TGCAGTGCTCTGGGACCTCTCGAGCAGTACTTC. It translates to CSALGPLEQYF.

The V and J genes are TRBV5-1 and TRBJ1-6; D gene unclear. V gave up 4 bases and J gave up 6 bases, with 14 bases separating them. Germline CDR1 SGHRS, CDR2 YFSETQ. The CDR3 totals 15 residues. The DNA of the CDR3 is TGCGCCAGCAGCCTCCACTCCCTCGGTAATTCACCCCTCCACTTT. This codes for CASSLHSLGNSPLHF.